This T cell receptor beta chain originates from a study of blood T cell repertoires in COVID-19. Sequencing used immunoSEQ multiplex PCR; TCRdb keeps in-frame clones, though not all of them. The sample holds 150,000 to 200,000 clones, about 84% seen once. The germline V gene encodes CDR1 SGHRS and CDR2 YFSETQ. There are 12 residues in the CDR3. V dropped 2 bases and J dropped 10; count of bases not matched to a gene: 0. The sequenced material came from PBMCs or T cells enriched from blood (not recorded which). This chain connects TRBV5-1 to TRBJ1-6; 7 bases map to TRBD1. The receptor's source is a man aged 35 to 55 who had recovered from COVID-19. The CDR3 DNA sequence: TGCGCCAGCAGCTTACAGGGGTCACCCCTCCACTTT. Amino acids: CASSLQGSPLHF.